This T cell receptor (beta chain) was retrieved from a study of blood T cell repertoires in COVID-19. The overall study: Material from acute and convalescent COVID-19 was sourced from the United States, Italy and Spain. PBMCs, B-cell-depleted T cells, or T cells were the source of the cDNA or gDNA that made up the material.

In its sample, this clone was seen once. Germline CDR1 is SNHLY and CDR2 is FYNNEI. The CDR3 extends over 14 amino acids. Between the trimmed V and J ends, which lost 4 bases and 6 bases, there was a span of 10 bases. As handled by the study authors: Reference gene primers were amplified, and this amplification served to estimate nucleated cell counts. Generated by immunoSEQ multiplex PCR, the TCRdb table keeps only in-frame clones and is missing some. V, J and clone size reflect that table, while D and trimming were determined from the DNA. The data show 70,000 to 95,000 clones, roughly 80% seen once.

V gene TRBV2 combines with J gene TRBJ1-6; no firm D call. The receptor comes from a woman aged 60 to 75 with acute or convalescent COVID-19. Sequenced sample: peripheral blood. Written as DNA, the CDR3 is TGTGCCAGCAGTGTTCACAGCTCTAATTCACCCCTCCACTTT. This sequence encodes CASSVHSSNSPLHF.